These 5 T cell receptor beta chains were all obtained from the same sample, sequenced in a study of graft-versus-host responses after intestinal transplantation. TCRdb's copy holds only in-frame clones and misses some; the assay was immunoSEQ multiplex PCR. Of 57,000 or so clones listed, around 91% are singletons. Here the sequenced sample was PBMCs, taken almost 120 days after intestinal transplantation. Every receptor here comes from a human patient who received an intestinal transplant, so some T cells may come from the graft donor.

The chain couples TRBV11-2 to TRBJ2-7, with D possibly TRBD2 on 5 matching bases. V was trimmed by 5 bases and J by 2 bases, leaving 16 bases between them. This CDR3 has 15 amino acids. Germline V gives CDR1 SGHAT, CDR2 FQNNGV. The CDR3 coding sequence is TGTGCCAGCAGCCTCCATTCTAGTAGCGCCTACGAGCAGTACTTC. Protein: CASSLHSSSAYEQYF.

The V and J genes are TRBV2 and TRBJ2-5; 13 bases agree with TRBD2. This CDR3 is 19 amino acids long. CDR1 SNHLY and CDR2 FYNNEI come from the germline V gene. The J segment lost 0 bases and the V segment lost 0 bases, leaving 7 bases of the junction unmatched. This chain's CDR3 is CASSEAGGTSGEYQETQYF. CDR3 DNA sequence: TGTGCCAGCAGTGAAGCTGGGGGGACTAGCGGGGAGTACCAAGAGACCCAGTACTTC.

The chain carries TRBV10-2 and TRBJ1-2; TRBD1 aligns across 10 bases. V lost 6 bases and J lost 7; bases outside the gene matches: 8. The CDR3 loop spans 14 amino acids. Germline V CDR1 and CDR2: WSHSY, SAAADI. CDR3 loop: CASRLRQGAIGYTF. In DNA form, the CDR3 reads TGCGCCAGCAGACTTAGACAGGGGGCAATTGGCTACACCTTC.

The J gene is TRBJ2-1, the V gene TRBV7-9; possibly TRBD1 for D (6 bases). V gave up 1 base and J gave up 3 bases, with 13 bases separating them. The CDR3 runs to 16 residues. Germline V gene lookup returns CDR1 SEHNR and CDR2 FQNEAQ (reference sequence). The CDR3 sequence is CASSLGAGVNYNEQFF. CDR3 nucleotide sequence: TGTGCCAGCAGCTTAGGGGCAGGGGTCAACTACAATGAGCAGTTCTTC.

V and J are TRBV7-9 and TRBJ2-7; 10 nucleotides match TRBD1. Germline values: CDR1 SEHNR, CDR2 FQNEAQ (reference sequence). The CDR3 sequence is 13 residues long. With V trimmed by 0 bases and J by 13 bases, 6 bases remained unmatched. CDR3 amino acids: CASSLARDRGTYF. As DNA, the CDR3 is TGTGCCAGCAGCTTAGCCCGGGACAGGGGTACTTACTTC.